Listed here are 14 T cell receptor beta chains from one sample, sequenced in a study of post-analysis software for immune sequencing data. Study-wide results and caveats: Five or six TRBV segments, TRBV5-6, TRBV5-1 and TRBV20-1 among them, were found more frequent in patients than controls.

Prepared libraries of TCR beta cDNA carried unique molecular identifiers. TCRdb called the PCR reads again in MiXCR, with one record for every CDR3 protein. Of 750,000 to 950,000 distinct CDR3 sequences detected, 35% to 55% appear once; the ten largest clones hold around 4.7%. The antigens these receptors bind are not known. Sequencing was performed on blood. These receptors were obtained from a girl between 10 and 17 years old with multiple sclerosis.

The chain recombines TRBV20-1 with TRBJ1-4; the D gene is possibly TRBD1 (6 bases). Trimming left V 0 bases short and J 6 bases short, with 14 bases between. The CDR3 is made up of 15 amino acids. Germline values: CDR1 DFQATT, CDR2 SNEGSKA (reference sequence). The CDR3 DNA follows: TGCAGTGCTAGAGAAGGGCAGGGGCGAGATGAAAAACTGTTTTTT. Its protein product is CSAREGQGRDEKLFF.

V gene TRBV7-9 combines with J gene TRBJ2-5; 8 positions match TRBD1. The CDR3 extends over 15 amino acids. V was clipped by 5 bases and J by 1 base; unmatched bases: 6. Germline CDR1 reads SEHNR; CDR2 reads FQNEAQ (reference sequence). CDR3 bases: TGTGCCAGCAGCCGCGGACAGGGTGGCCAAGAGACCCAGTACTTC. It encodes CASSRGQGGQETQYF. Full variable domain (rest looked up from reference TRBV7-9 and TRBJ2-5): DTGVSQNPRHKITKRGQNVTFRCDPISEHNRLYWYRQTLGQGPEFLTYFQNEAQLEKSRLLSDRFSAERPKGSFSTLEIQRTEQGDSAMYLCASSRGQGGQETQYFGPGTRLLVL.

The rearrangement joins TRBV20-1 to TRBJ1-2, with 7 nucleotides matching TRBD1. The CDR3 has 17 amino acids. Per the germline V gene, CDR1 is DFQATT and CDR2 is SNEGSKA (reference sequence). Losses at the gene ends were 6 bases for V and 2 bases for J; bases not matched to a gene: 18. DNA of the CDR3: TGCAGTGCCACAAGTTCCGCCCAACAGGGGACAAACTATGGCTACACCTTC. This encodes CSATSSAQQGTNYGYTF.

This clonotype appeared a few times. The gene calls are TRBV11-2 and TRBJ2-7; 11 bases map to TRBD2. Unmatched junction bases numbered 8, after V lost 4 bases and J lost 9 bases. CDR3 length: 14 amino acids. Per the germline V gene, CDR1 is SGHAT and CDR2 is FQNNGV. DNA for the CDR3: TGTGCCAGCAGCTCGACTAGCGGGGTTCCCGGGCAGTACTTC. It translates to CASSSTSGVPGQYF. The complete variable domain, with remaining parts taken from reference TRBV11-2 and TRBJ2-7, reads EAGVAQSPRYKIIEKRQSVAFWCNPISGHATLYWYQQILGQGPKLLIQFQNNGVVDDSQLPKDRFSAERLKGVDSTLKIQPAKLEDSAVYLCASSSTSGVPGQYFGPGTRLTVT.

The gene calls are TRBV10-1 and TRBJ2-7; D is perhaps TRBD2 (5 bases). The CDR3 has 12 residues. The germline V gene encodes CDR1 WNHNN and CDR2 SYGVQD (reference sequence). With 10 bases removed from V and 4 bases from J, the gap between germline ends came to 14 bases. This CDR3 reads CANSGTGYEQYF. The CDR3 DNA follows: TGCGCCAACAGCGGAACGGGTTACGAGCAGTACTTC.

Of note for this clonotype: One junction end disagrees with the germline gene, perhaps due to a read error. The chain carries TRBV5-1 and TRBJ2-1; D unclear. The CDR3 extends over 13 amino acids. CDR1 and CDR2 (germline): SGHRS, YFSETQ. CDR3 protein: CASRLAVENEQFF. Here the CDR3 DNA reads TGCGCCAGCAGGTTGGCCGTTGAGAATGAGCAGTTCTTC.

This chain joins TRBV13 and TRBJ2-5; 12 bases map to TRBD2. CDR1 is PRHDT and CDR2 is FYEKMQ in the germline V gene (reference sequence). The V segment lost 3 bases and the J segment 11 bases; nucleotides outside the gene matches: 22. This CDR3 is 19 amino acids long. The DNA for the CDR3 is TGTGCCAGCAGCTTCTTGGGACTAGCGGGTTCAAAACCCTACAATGAGCAGTACTTC. Encoded protein: CASSFLGLAGSKPYNEQYF.

The rearrangement joins TRBV20-1 to TRBJ2-5; D possibly corresponds to TRBD2 (6 bases). V lost 0 bases and J 2 bases, leaving 10 bases between the germline ends. This CDR3 is built from 14 residues. Germline V gene sequence: CDR1 DFQATT, CDR2 SNEGSKA (reference sequence). The CDR3 sequence: CSARDSGKQETQYF. DNA for the CDR3: TGCAGTGCTAGAGATAGCGGAAAACAAGAGACCCAGTACTTC.

V gene TRBV7-2 combines with J gene TRBJ1-2, with a tentative D call TRBD1 (6 bases). CDR1 is SGHTA, CDR2 FQGNSA, per germline. With 7 bases removed from V and 4 bases from J, the gap between germline ends came to 13 bases. The CDR3 has 13 residues. CDR3 DNA sequence: TGTGCCAGCACCCCGGGACACCTCTATGGCTACACCTTC. It encodes CASTPGHLYGYTF.

This clonotype was picked up a small number of times. This chain uses TRBV29-1 with TRBJ2-3; no firm D call. The germline V and J ends were trimmed by 3 bases and 1 base, with 11 bases remaining between them. This CDR3 region has 14 residues. Germline-derived CDR1 and CDR2 are SQVTM and ANQGSEA. The CDR3, as DNA: TGCAGCGTTGATGGTGGTGGCGGCACAGATACGCAGTATTTT. Its translation is CSVDGGGGTDTQYF.

The rearrangement uses TRBV6-6 and TRBJ2-1, with 8 bases lining up with TRBD2. V shed 7 bases and J 3 bases; nucleotides not matched to a gene: 14. Per germline, CDR1 MNHNY and CDR2 SVGAGI (reference sequence). There are 17 residues in the CDR3. CDR3 in DNA: TGTGCCAGCACTAACTTAGGATCGGGGACTAGCTACAATGAGCAGTTCTTC. Its translation: CASTNLGSGTSYNEQFF.

The chain has TRBV29-1 and TRBJ2-7, with TRBD2 as a possible D gene (5 bases). CDR1 and CDR2 (germline): SQVTM, ANQGSEA. Trimming took off 5 bases at V and 3 bases at J, with 14 bases between the two ends. The CDR3 is 13 amino acids. The CDR3 sequence is CSVRVRVNYEQYF. The CDR3 nucleotides are TGCAGCGTTCGCGTGAGGGTGAACTACGAGCAGTACTTC.

This chain links TRBV9 with TRBJ2-1; no definite D call. The length of the CDR3 is 11 residues. Per germline, CDR1 SGDLS and CDR2 YYNGEE. V lost 7 bases and J lost 7, with 9 bases in between. The CDR3 is CASGRANEQFF. CDR3 DNA sequence: TGTGCCAGCGGAAGGGCGAATGAGCAGTTCTTC.

This clonotype was detected only a few times. The chain has TRBV27 and TRBJ2-5; 11 bases map to TRBD2. The CDR3 contains 14 residues. V lost 9 bases, J lost 11 bases, and 14 bases stayed unmatched. Germline loops: CDR1 MNHEY, CDR2 SMNVEV (reference sequence). Here the CDR3 DNA reads TGTGCCAGTAAGACTAGCGGGGTCTACAATGAGCAGTACTTC. This codes for CASKTSGVYNEQYF.